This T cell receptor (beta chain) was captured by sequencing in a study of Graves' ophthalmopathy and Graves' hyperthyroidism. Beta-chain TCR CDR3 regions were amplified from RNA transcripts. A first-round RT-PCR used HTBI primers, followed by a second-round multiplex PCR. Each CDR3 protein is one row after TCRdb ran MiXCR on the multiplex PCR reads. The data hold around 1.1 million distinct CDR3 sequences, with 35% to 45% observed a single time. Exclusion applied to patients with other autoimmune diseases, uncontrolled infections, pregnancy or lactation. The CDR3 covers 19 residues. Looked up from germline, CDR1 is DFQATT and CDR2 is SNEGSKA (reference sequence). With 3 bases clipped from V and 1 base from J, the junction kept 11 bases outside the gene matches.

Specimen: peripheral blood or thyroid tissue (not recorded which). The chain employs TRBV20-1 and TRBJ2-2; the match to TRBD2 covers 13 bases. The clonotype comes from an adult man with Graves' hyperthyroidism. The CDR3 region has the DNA TGCAGTGCTAGGACCTCCCACGGACTAGCGGGAGTGAACACCGGGGAGCTGTTTTTT. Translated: CSARTSHGLAGVNTGELFF.